This paragraph reports one T cell receptor beta chain. The table lists this clonotype with many counts. The antigen it recognizes is unknown. No clone much larger than this one lies a single base away; base qualities are absent. V and J are trimmed by 4 bases and 8 bases, and the gene matches miss 9 bases of the junction. CDR1 and CDR2 (LGHDT, YNNKEL) derive from the germline V gene (reference sequence). The CDR3 numbers 15 residues from cysteine through phenylalanine. Only CDR3 DNA is held: 45 bases, read in frame from base 1. This sample is drawn from a study of regulatory T cells in long-lasting Graves disease listed by TCRdb under 2021. Study-level background: Newly diagnosed Graves' disease patients had taken antithyroid drugs for less than 3 months. This study used TCR sequencing and RNA sequencing of peripheral blood to compare persistent Graves' disease patients against newly diagnosed Graves' disease patients. The study was registered as a clinical trial and conducted in China. A total of around 35 samples underwent TCR sequencing: about 13 from persistent and roughly 20 from newly diagnosed Graves' disease patients. Overall study outcomes, separate from this receptor: Patients with persistent disease shared more public clonotypes (approximately 2,500) than newly diagnosed patients did (more than 900). Persistent disease showed preferential use of TRBV28, TRBJ1-2 and TRBJ2-5, whereas newly diagnosed disease favored TRBV20-1 and TRBJ2-1. The small sample size was acknowledged by the authors as a limitation that may reduce accuracy. Persistent Graves' disease patients showed lower TCR Shannon entropy and fewer highly expanded clones than newly diagnosed patients, suggesting clonal expansion. The study examined only peripheral blood because the primary lesion, thyroid tissue, could not be accessed. Sequencing and analysis were limited to the TCR beta chain.

The time point label corresponds to: newly diagnosed GD, antithyroid drugs for less than 3 months. For both TCR sequencing and RNA sequencing, RNA was extracted from PBMCs in TRIzol. Graves' disease was diagnosed according to American Thyroid Association guidelines. Recruitment of patients was carried out at an endocrinology department in Xi'an, China. From each patient, approximately 9.9 milliliters of peripheral blood was collected into an EDTA anticoagulant tube. Ficoll Paque Plus density gradient separation was used to isolate PBMCs, and no further T cell sorting was done. An Agilent 2100 Bioanalyzer and agarose gel were used to assess RNA quality, and a NanoDrop 2000 was used to measure RNA concentration. Receptor amplification or capture employed multiplex PCR. Sequencing used an Illumina HiSeq 4000. To build TCR beta libraries, CDR3 regions were amplified by Arm-PCR using iRepertoire HTBI primers. Gel purification was performed on PCR products prior to sequencing. The paper's data handling went like this. A total of roughly 65 TRBV and some 15 TRBJ segments were identified across samples and were used for gene usage analysis of CDR3 amino acid clonotypes. Filtered high-quality paired reads were merged into contigs using COPE and FqMerger. BLAST was used to align contigs to IMGT TRBV, TRBD and TRBJ reference genes, and CDR3 was defined according to IMGT. Clonotypes above 0.1% frequency were classified as highly expanded clones. Repertoire diversity was measured by Shannon entropy, and V-J evenness by the Gini coefficient. A clonotype was considered public if more than one individual shared it. The public reads were reprocessed in TCRdb via fastp at Q25 and MiXCR, keeping in-frame beta chains. Identical CDR3 protein sequences are pooled into one entry, listed with their most common genes and DNA. The V and J calls here are based on TCRdb, not the publication. In this sample the table shows 350,000 to 550,000 distinct CDR3 sequences, more than 12% of which occur a single time. The top ten clones comprise approximately 16% of the sample.

Separately, the same data were catalogued under a study of T cells in Graves' hyperthyroidism and ophthalmopathy. As the second paper documents: Stable Graves' hyperthyroidism was defined as the absence of progression to ophthalmopathy over 18 months of follow-up. Hyperthyroidism patients were newly diagnosed, with disease duration under 2 months, and aged 18 to 65 years. The study excluded patients with uncontrolled infections, other autoimmune diseases, pregnancy or lactation. Diagnoses relied on clinical symptoms, serum thyroxine and TRAb, thyroid ultrasound and orbital computed tomography. For the first round of RT-PCR on the TCR CDR3, the HTBI primer set was used together with the Qiagen OneStep RT-PCR kit. Most expanded thyroid clonotypes (frequency above 0.001) were also detected in blood, a finding suggesting that blood repertoires may reflect thyroid immune responses. In cross-validation, a model built on a 13 V-J signature told ophthalmopathy apart from stable hyperthyroidism with less than 90% sensitivity and around 81% specificity, and in testing the same model reached 80%/75%. In validation, the model predicted progression to ophthalmopathy a median of roughly six months before onset, with roughly 70% sensitivity and roughly 79% specificity. TCR V-J signatures able to tell the groups apart were searched for in a discovery cohort of 100 patients, of whom over 40 had Graves' ophthalmopathy and about 55 had stable Graves' hyperthyroidism. Prospective prediction of ophthalmopathy was tested in an independent validation cohort of fewer than 20 hyperthyroidism patients and 15 to 17 patients who later progressed to ophthalmopathy. The 100 discovery patients were randomly split 7:3 into training and test sets. In addition, the study compared T-cell repertoires in thyroid tissue and in blood from over 5 Graves' hyperthyroidism patients. Once sampling was done, hyperthyroidism patients were given methimazole at a starting dose of 30 mg daily, whereas ophthalmopathy patients were given high-dose intravenous methylprednisolone. The libraries were constructed in a second round of multiplex PCR and then size-selected and purified. Paired-end sequencing of the libraries was performed with 100 bp reads on an Illumina HiSeq2000. SOAPnuke was used to process the raw data, removing reads that contained adapters or uncalled bases, had a mean Phred below 15, or lacked an exact match to the constant primer or identifier. COPE v1.2.5 was used to merge the high-quality paired reads, and each unique nucleotide sequence was defined as a clonotype. MiTCR v1.1 was used to align the clonotypes against IMGT TRBV, TRBD and TRBJ reference segments. The analysis included only V-J combinations with a frequency above 0.0001, which together covered approximately 99% of the repertoires. The TCS score was defined as the ratio of F50 (clonal expansion) to E x V (chaos), calculated using BLOSUM62-based TCRdist between CDR3 peptides within each V-J. Welch's t-statistics and random forest reduced around 510 V-J features to under 15, which were used in a naive Bayes classifier (R e1071). Sample size was not statistically predetermined, and investigators were not blinded to group allocation. According to the paper, TCR Vbeta CDR3 sequencing was carried out on 135 peripheral blood samples, which came from 40 to 45 ophthalmopathy, fewer than 80 hyperthyroidism and some 17 progressor patients.

The chain was built from TRBV3-1 and TRBJ2-7, and 12 junctional nucleotides match TRBD2. Specimen: peripheral blood mononuclear cells (PBMCs), collected at new diagnosis, from a patient treated with antithyroid drugs. The origin of this receptor is a woman aged 25 to 39 with Graves disease. Donor details come from another sample of the same person, matched by shared clones. This receptor has the CDR3 CASSLSWTSGNKQYF. The bases read TGTGCCAGCAGCCTCTCATGGACTAGCGGGAACAAGCAGTACTTC.